What follows is one T cell receptor (beta chain) and its context. Generated by immunoSEQ multiplex PCR, the TCRdb table keeps only in-frame clones and is missing some. Counted here are about 130,000 clones, 75% to 95% occurring once; the ten biggest clones make up roughly 7.8%. This CDR3 comprises 17 residues. Trimming left V 0 bases short and J 1 base short, with 15 bases between. The germline V gene has CDR1 LGHDT and CDR2 YNNKEL (reference sequence). This record comes from a study of control samples from healthy donors and cancer patients. Material: blood. The chain links TRBV3-1 (or the pseudogene TRBV3-2) to TRBJ1-1; D unclear. The receptor comes from a man younger than 35 in good health. The CDR3 is CASSQETFWRRNTEAFF. The CDR3 region has the DNA TGTGCCAGCAGCCAAGAAACATTCTGGAGGAGGAACACTGAAGCTTTCTTT.